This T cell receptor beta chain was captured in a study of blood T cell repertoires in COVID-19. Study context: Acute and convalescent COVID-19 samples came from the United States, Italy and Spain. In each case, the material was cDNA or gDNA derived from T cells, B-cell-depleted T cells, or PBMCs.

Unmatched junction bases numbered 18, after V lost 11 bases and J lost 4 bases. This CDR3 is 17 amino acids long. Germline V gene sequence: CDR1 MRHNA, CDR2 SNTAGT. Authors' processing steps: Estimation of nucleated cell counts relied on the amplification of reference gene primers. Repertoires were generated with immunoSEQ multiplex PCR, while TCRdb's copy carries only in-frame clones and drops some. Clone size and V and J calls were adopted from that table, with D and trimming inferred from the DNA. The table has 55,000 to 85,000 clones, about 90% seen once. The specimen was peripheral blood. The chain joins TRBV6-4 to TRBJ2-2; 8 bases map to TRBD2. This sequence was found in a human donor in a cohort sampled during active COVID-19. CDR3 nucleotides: TGTGCCGGGCGATGGGGTAGCGGGGAGGTTGCCACCGGGGAGCTGTTTTTT. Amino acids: CAGRWGSGEVATGELFF.